This TCR beta chain was profiled in a study of T cells in Graves' hyperthyroidism and ophthalmopathy. At least ten counts were recorded for this clonotype. What it binds is not known. General study points: From stable hyperthyroidism, ophthalmopathy was set apart by a 13 V-J model. Ophthalmopathy got predicted by the model a median about 6.5 months before its onset.

RNA transcripts yielded amplified TCR beta CDR3 regions. A first-round RT-PCR of the TCR CDR3 used the HTBI primer set. TCRdb used MiXCR to reprocess the multiplex PCR reads, holding one entry per CDR3 protein. The data show about 350,000 distinct CDR3 sequences, around 18% seen once. Specimen: blood. The sequence came from a middle-aged woman with Graves' ophthalmopathy.

The CDR3 protein is CASRSGGAYGYTF. The DNA of the CDR3 is TGTGCCAGCAGGTCGGGGGGGGCCTATGGCTACACCTTC. The V gene is TRBV11-2, the J gene TRBJ1-2; perhaps TRBD1 as D (6 bases). Per the germline V gene, CDR1 is SGHAT and CDR2 is FQNNGV. V was shortened by 6 bases and J by 4 bases, with 12 bases between the two germline ends. This CDR3 spans 13 amino acids.